Detailed here is one T cell receptor (beta chain). What it recognizes is unknown. This entry is derived from a study of cytomegalovirus exposure and HLA in healthy donors. Whole-study findings and limits: The majority of TCR sequences were rare, yet some public TCRs appeared in many donors.

Trimming at V came to 4 bases and at J to 8 bases, leaving 17 bases not matched to a gene. CDR3 length: 17 residues. Looked up from germline, CDR1 is LGHNA and CDR2 is YSLEER. Clones were sequenced by immunoSEQ multiplex PCR, and TCRdb holds only the in-frame ones, with some missing. The repertoire holds about 120,000 clones, approximately 89% seen once, with about 1.8% in the top ten. Sequencing used PBMCs. The J gene is TRBJ2-3, the V gene TRBV4-3; 8 positions agree with TRBD2. The TCR comes from a man younger than 35 in good health and CMV-seronegative. For the CDR3, the DNA is TGCGCCAGCAGCCTTCGCCGGGGGGGGCCCCCTATGGTTACGCAGTATTTT. It encodes CASSLRRGGPPMVTQYF.